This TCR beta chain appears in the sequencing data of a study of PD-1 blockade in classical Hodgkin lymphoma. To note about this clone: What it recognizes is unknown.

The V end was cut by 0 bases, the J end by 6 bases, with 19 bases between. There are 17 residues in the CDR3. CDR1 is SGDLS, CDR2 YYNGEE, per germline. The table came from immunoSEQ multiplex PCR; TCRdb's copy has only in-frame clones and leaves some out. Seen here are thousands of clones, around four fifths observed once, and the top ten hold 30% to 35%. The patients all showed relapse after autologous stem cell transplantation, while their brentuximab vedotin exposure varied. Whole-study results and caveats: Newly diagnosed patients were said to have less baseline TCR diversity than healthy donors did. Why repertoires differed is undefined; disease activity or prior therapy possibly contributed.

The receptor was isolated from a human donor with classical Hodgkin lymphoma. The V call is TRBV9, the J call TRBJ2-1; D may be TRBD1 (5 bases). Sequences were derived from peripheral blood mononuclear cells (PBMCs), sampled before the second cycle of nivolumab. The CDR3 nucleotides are TGTGCCAGCAGCGTAGGTACAGGCCCCCCGAATAGCAATGAGCAGTTCTTC. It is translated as CASSVGTGPPNSNEQFF.